A single sample is the source of the 15 T cell receptor beta chains below, sequenced in a study of graft-versus-host responses after intestinal transplantation. Clones were sequenced by immunoSEQ multiplex PCR, and TCRdb holds only the in-frame ones, with some missing. This table has approximately 86,000 clones, about 90% appearing once. For these TCRs, the target antigens are not known. The source material was unstimulated CD8+ T cells sorted from spleen or lymph node cells, sampled before transplant. These receptors were taken from a human donor who was the organ donor for an intestinal transplant.

J is TRBJ2-7 and V is TRBV27, with 7 bases lining up with TRBD2. CDR1 MNHEY and CDR2 SMNVEV come from the germline V gene (reference sequence). This CDR3 is 13 amino acids long. Unmatched junction bases numbered 3, after V lost 4 bases and J lost 3 bases. CDR3 nucleotide sequence: TGTGCCAGCAGTTGGGAGGGTAGCTACGAGCAGTACTTC. Its protein is CASSWEGSYEQYF.

The chain joins TRBV5-1 to TRBJ2-5; D is possibly TRBD2 (7 bases). Gene TRBJ2-7 matches the end of the DNA better, so the J call may be wrong. Per the germline V gene, CDR1 is SGHRS and CDR2 is YFSETQ. This CDR3 region has 16 residues. CDR3 protein: CASSLGQGGAGYEQYF. The CDR3 nucleotides read TGCGCCAGCAGCTTGGGCCAAGGGGGGGCGGGCTACGAGCAGTACTTC.

The chain is built from TRBV27 and TRBJ2-1; no definite D call. V lost 3 bases and J 4 bases, leaving 13 bases between the germline ends. This CDR3 has 15 amino acids. Germline V gene lookup returns CDR1 MNHEY and CDR2 SMNVEV (reference sequence). CDR3 residues: CASSFQSSVYNEQFF. CDR3 nucleotide sequence: TGTGCCAGCAGTTTTCAGTCAAGTGTTTACAATGAGCAGTTCTTC.

The chain uses TRBV9 and TRBJ1-2, with D perhaps TRBD1 (6 bases). V gave up 0 bases and J gave up 4 bases, with 13 bases separating them. The CDR3 totals 15 residues. From germline, CDR1 is SGDLS and CDR2 YYNGEE. CDR3 sequence reads: CASSVGSGDLYGYTF. CDR3 nucleotides: TGTGCCAGCAGCGTAGGCTCAGGGGACCTCTATGGCTACACCTTC.

The V gene is TRBV6-1, the J gene TRBJ2-2; 7 nucleotides agree with TRBD1. The CDR3 covers 14 residues. Trimming removed 4 bases from V and 8 bases from J; junction bases left unmatched: 7. The germline gives CDR1 MNHNS, CDR2 SASEGT. The CDR3 region is CASSVSGQRGELFF. In DNA, the CDR3 is TGTGCCAGCAGTGTATCGGGACAGCGGGGGGAGCTGTTTTTT.

The V and J genes are TRBV11-1 and TRBJ1-1; D gene uncertain. The CDR3 contains 15 residues. Germline V CDR1 and CDR2: SGHAT, FQDESV (reference sequence). V was clipped by 5 bases and J by 3 bases, with 16 bases between them. The CDR3 spells CASSPGASGYTEAFF. DNA of the CDR3: TGTGCCAGCAGCCCCGGAGCGTCGGGGTACACTGAAGCTTTCTTT.

CDR3 region: CASSFGTGAQSPLHF. DNA for the CDR3: TGTGCCAGTAGTTTCGGGACAGGGGCCCAGTCACCCCTCCACTTT. The rearrangement uses TRBV19 and TRBJ1-6; 10 bases line up with TRBD1. This CDR3 is built from 15 residues. Germline V lookup: CDR1 LNHDA, CDR2 SQIVND (reference sequence). J lost 10 bases, V lost 5 bases, and 8 bases had no gene match.

This clone was observed a single time. The rearrangement links TRBV4-1 to TRBJ1-1; 8 positions match TRBD1. This CDR3 is 15 amino acids long. Germline V gene lookup returns CDR1 MGHRA and CDR2 YSYEKL. J was trimmed by 1 base and V by 3 bases; bases with no gene match: 4. CDR3 coding DNA: TGCGCCAGCAGCCATTCAGGGGGCAAGAACACTGAAGCTTTCTTT. Translating gives CASSHSGGKNTEAFF.

The gene calls are TRBV12-2 and TRBJ1-5; TRBD1, the table's D call, lacks a check against the DNA. TRBV12-2 is recorded as a pseudogene. This CDR3 contains 16 residues. CDR3: CASRADPGGGHRPQHF. For the CDR3, the DNA is TGTGCAAGTCGCGCCGACCCGGGTGGGGGCCACCGGCCCCAGCATTTT.

The chain combines TRBV29-1 with TRBJ2-3; 7 bases are shared with TRBD2. This CDR3 has 15 amino acids. Germline CDR1 reads SQVTM; CDR2 reads ANQGSEA. The J segment lost 2 bases and the V segment lost 3 bases, leaving 8 bases of the junction unmatched. In nucleotides, the CDR3 is TGCAGCGTTGACCCATATAGCGGGTCCACAGATACGCAGTATTTT. Translating it yields CSVDPYSGSTDTQYF.

This clone was observed a single time. This chain links TRBV4-3 with TRBJ1-3; TRBD1 is a possible D gene (6 bases). V lost 1 base, J lost 1 base, and 20 bases lay in between. The germline V gene encodes CDR1 LGHNA and CDR2 YSLEER. The CDR3 has 19 amino acids. The CDR3 loop is CASSQGVVAGGQSGNTIYF. CDR3 nucleotides: TGCGCCAGCAGCCAAGGTGTTGTGGCCGGGGGGCAATCTGGAAACACCATATATTTT.

V gene TRBV7-6 combines with J gene TRBJ2-7, with a possible D match to TRBD2 (6 bases). CDR3 length: 14 residues. With 4 bases removed from V and 4 bases from J, the gap between germline ends came to 14 bases. In germline, CDR1 is SGHVS, CDR2 FNYEAQ. In nucleotides, the CDR3 is TGTGCCAGCAGCTCCGGGACTCAATTTTACGAGCAGTACTTC. It yields the protein CASSSGTQFYEQYF. Using reference TRBV7-6 and TRBJ2-7 for the parts outside the CDR3, the full variable domain is GAGVSQSPRYKVTKRGQDVALRCDPISGHVSLYWYRQALGQGPEFLTYFNYEAQQDKSGLPNDRFSAERPEGSISTLTIQRTEQRDSAMYRCASSSGTQFYEQYFGPGTRLTVT.

This sequence joins TRBV5-6 and TRBJ2-4; 7 nucleotides align to TRBD2. Germline CDR1 and CDR2: SGHDT and YYEEEE. This CDR3 region has 14 residues. V trimming: 2 bases; J trimming: 10 bases; junction bases outside the gene matches: 9. The CDR3 sequence is CASSFGTGGAIQYF. The CDR3 nucleotides are TGTGCCAGCAGCTTCGGGACGGGGGGAGCGATTCAGTACTTC.

The chain joins TRBV5-1 to TRBJ2-7; 7 positions agree with TRBD1. CDR1 is SGHRS, CDR2 YFSETQ, per germline. The CDR3 has 15 amino acids. Trimming at V came to 0 bases and at J to 3 bases, leaving 6 bases not matched to a gene. The chain's CDR3 is CASSLAGTANYEQYF. In DNA form, the CDR3 reads TGCGCCAGCAGCTTGGCCGGGACAGCTAACTACGAGCAGTACTTC.

A word on this clone: Relative to the germline gene, one junction end is altered; a read error may explain this. V and J are TRBV9 and TRBJ2-1, with a tentative D call TRBD1 (5 bases). The germline gives CDR1 SGDLS, CDR2 YYNGEE. CDR3 length: 15 residues. The CDR3 DNA follows: TGTGCCAGCAGCCCCCCAGGGCTAGTTTACAGTGAGCAGTTCTTC. Its translation is CASSPPGLVYSEQFF.